This is a list of T cell receptor beta chains from one sample in a study of blood T cell repertoires in COVID-19. Using immunoSEQ multiplex PCR, the repertoire was profiled, and TCRdb retains in-frame clones only, with some absent. The profile shows 100,000 or so clones, less than 85% of them singletons. Sequenced sample: peripheral blood. These receptor sequences come from a man between 65 and 79 years old with active or convalescent COVID-19. CDR3s leave out the opening cysteine and the closing phenylalanine or tryptophan. Size values are once, few and many counts, or a class for expanded clones, and some rows have none.

V,size,J,CDR3
TRBV11-3,NA,TRBJ2-1,ASSFPSRPQRGGYNEQF
TRBV3-1/TRBV3-2,NA,TRBJ2-5,ASSRPAGGQETQY
TRBV19,NA,TRBJ2-5,ASSIIGGVGTRSIRTQY
TRBV10-3,many,TRBJ1-4,AISESPGLTEEKLF
TRBV3-1/TRBV3-2,NA,TRBJ2-5,ASSQEGRGETQY
TRBV20-1,NA,TRBJ1-2,SASQGDGYT
TRBV11-2,NA,TRBJ2-3,ASSRLAGRMTDTQY
TRBV5-4,NA,TRBJ2-5,ASSLPGQGGETQY
TRBV4-2,NA,TRBJ2-3,ASSVYRGDTQY
TRBV2,few,TRBJ2-7,ASGTGTGIYEQY
TRBV3-1/TRBV3-2,once,TRBJ2-5,ASSQVQGLQETQY
TRBV4-2,NA,TRBJ2-1,ASSQVYLGLAGSYNEQF
TRBV3-1/TRBV3-2,once,TRBJ2-5,ASRLRGSETQY
TRBV11-1,NA,TRBJ1-1,ASSLEGGMNTEAF
TRBV10-2,NA,TRBJ2-3,ASSSGGPQY
TRBV30,few,TRBJ2-7,AWTDGVSYEQY
TRBV19,NA,TRBJ1-6,ASSIAVAETTSSYNSPLH
TRBV30,NA,TRBJ2-4,AWSRGRSSRGGKNIQY
TRBV6-1,NA,TRBJ2-7,ASSDDFISYEQY
TRBV15,NA,TRBJ2-3,ATSRDPAGGTSTDTQY
TRBV5-1,NA,TRBJ2-2,ASSLRAGGELF
TRBV15,NA,TRBJ2-7,ATSRDPGVGEQY
TRBV19,NA,TRBJ1-1,ASRSGSEMNTEAF
TRBV6-6,NA,TRBJ1-5,AGRTGQSNQPQH
TRBV6-5,NA,TRBJ2-1,ASSRRNEQF
TRBV7-2,NA,TRBJ1-2,ASSAGTGFNYGYT
TRBV3-1/TRBV3-2,NA,TRBJ2-7,ASSHSGGFGYEQY
TRBV3-1/TRBV3-2,NA,TRBJ2-5,ASSQDGRTGEETQY
TRBV7-3,once,TRBJ2-5,ASSLKGLGQETQY
TRBV18,few,TRBJ2-5,ASSPYGETQY
TRBV18,NA,TRBJ1-5,ASSPYTLNRGLQPQH
TRBV5-1,NA,TRBJ2-2,ASRGGADTGELF
TRBV6-1,NA,TRBJ2-4,ASSDDRYPKNIQY
TRBV9,NA,TRBJ1-6,ASSVGGNNSPLH
TRBV10-1,NA,TRBJ2-1,ASTVGMYNEQF
TRBV5-1,medium-sized,TRBJ1-5,ASSPGQGANQPQH
TRBV18,once,TRBJ1-1,ASSAGENTEAF
TRBV6-5,NA,TRBJ1-2,ASSYIGTGKLSGYT
TRBV7-6,NA,TRBJ2-7,ASSLLPGQGNYEQY
TRBV12-5,NA,TRBJ2-2,ASGSQGSGELF
TRBV30,NA,TRBJ1-1,AWSVRTGRAF